The TCR beta chain described here comes from a study of long-term antiretroviral therapy in people with HIV (dated by TCRdb to the early 2020s). A note on the overall study: The earliest samples were collected approximately a decade before the 2015 WHO recommendation for immediate ART, a period when ART was typically delayed until CD4 counts fell. A retrospective serial study tested whether changes in peripheral blood TRB repertoire composition and diversity were associated with ART initiation and durable HIV suppression. From some 27 adults with confirmed HIV infection, the cohort provided over 150 cryopreserved PBMC samples, gathered serially across a mean of about six years (range 1-12). Of the roughly 30 participants with HIV, about a dozen were female. No cross-contamination during QIAcube processing was shown when test extractions of a monoclonal T-cell line were performed alongside a few dozen polyclonal samples. Study-level results and caveats: No data were available on ART adherence, viral resistance or therapy changes, limiting inferences about post-ART repertoire changes. Unsorted PBMC were profiled instead of sorted CD4+ and CD8+ T cells because pre-ART samples had limited cell numbers. Because PBMC availability was limited, only the TCR beta chain was sequenced, with no alpha chain pairing. Starting ART was linked to a significant rise in TRB diversity, yet even with long-term ART the diversity remained significantly lower than in transplant donor controls. At every time point, the repertoire was dominated by expanded TRB clones first identified before ART initiation, although this dominance fluctuated and, in many PLHIV, declined after ART. Compared with controls, HIV repertoires had narrower CDR3 length ranges, and the network structure pointed to an antigen-experienced repertoire that shifted only slightly toward naive after ART. The samples span the years 2004 to 2017, and the ART regimens used may be less effective than current regimens.

Inclusion was restricted to participants for whom at least one PBMC sample before ART initiation and at least two post-ART samples were available. All participants with HIV were treated in the United States of America. Before DNA extraction, cryopreserved samples of roughly 0.9-11 million PBMC were thawed and then washed. At the time of the earliest PBMC sample, participants with HIV were aged between roughly 20 and 60 years. Per participant, PBMC samples came from 1-4 timepoints prior to ART initiation and 2-8 timepoints following ART initiation, for a median of 7 samples. Serial HIV viral load, CD4+ T-cell count, ART history and demographic data were obtained for every participant. A Qiagen kit on a QIAcube was used to extract genomic DNA from unsorted PBMC, with samples processed in batches of 12. A remark on this clone: Its antigen has not been determined. No much larger clonotype is one base removed from it; base qualities were not supplied.

The immunoSEQ hsTCRB v3.0 assay was used at survey level resolution to sequence the TRB variable region. A depth of roughly 35,000-50,000 T-cell genomes per sample was targeted for TRB sequencing. An Illumina MiSeq with a v3 150-cycle kit was used to sequence the pooled TRB libraries. The authors' pipeline ran thus. Analysis of repertoires was carried out in R inside a reproducible Nextflow workflow spanning QC, data transformation and analysis. LymphoSeq2, an R package for exploring AIRR-Seq data, was used to implement the custom analyses. A handful of samples yielding fewer than 5000 total TRB sequences were excluded, leaving 188 analyzed HIV repertoires. Among the roughly 190 retained HIV repertoires, about 59 were collected before ART initiation and 120 to 140 were collected after ART initiation. Repertoires were downsampled to 5000 TRB nucleotide sequences, with summary statistics averaged over 100 downsampling iterations. The analysis kept only TRB sequences whose CDR3 regions were at least seven amino acids long. A Shannon entropy-derived clonality score and the Gini coefficient were used to measure diversity. In the repertoire networks, any two of the top 5000 CDR3 amino acid sequences were linked whenever the two sequences differed by an edit distance of one. GLIPH2 predicted antigen specificity groups and MHC restriction for TRB CDR3 amino acid sequences. CDR3 amino acid sequences were matched against VDJdb and McPAS-TCR to flag known CMV, EBV, HIV or tissue antigen associations. Pre-ART, post-ART and control groups were compared with Wilcoxon signed-rank tests and Holm-Bonferroni correction. The immuneACCESS repertoire file appears here via TCRdb, limited to in-frame rearrangements. These files lack a portion of the clones; in checked studies, under half of the deficit traces to unresolved V genes, and the cause of the others is not known. The V and J calls and clone size are taken from that table; D and trimming were inferred from the DNA. Recorded for this sample are about 21,000 clones; under 90% of them occurred a single time. Over 8% of the sample rests with the top ten.

The germline V gene (reference sequence) provides CDR1 LNHNV and CDR2 YYDKDF. From the cysteine through the phenylalanine, the CDR3 covers 16 amino acids. Only the CDR3 DNA is retained, 48 bases long and in frame from the first base. Deletion took 5 bases off V and 6 bases off J, with a span of 20 bases between the germline ends. The chain is made from TRBV15 and TRBJ2-1; TRBD2 is a weak D gene call, 5 bases matching. The receptor was derived from a man over 45 with HIV. The sequences come from unsorted PBMCs, collected at the start of antiretroviral therapy. This receptor has the CDR3 CATSGLAKLTSNEQFF. The sequenced DNA is TGTGCCACCAGCGGCCTAGCAAAATTGACAAGCAATGAGCAGTTCTTC.